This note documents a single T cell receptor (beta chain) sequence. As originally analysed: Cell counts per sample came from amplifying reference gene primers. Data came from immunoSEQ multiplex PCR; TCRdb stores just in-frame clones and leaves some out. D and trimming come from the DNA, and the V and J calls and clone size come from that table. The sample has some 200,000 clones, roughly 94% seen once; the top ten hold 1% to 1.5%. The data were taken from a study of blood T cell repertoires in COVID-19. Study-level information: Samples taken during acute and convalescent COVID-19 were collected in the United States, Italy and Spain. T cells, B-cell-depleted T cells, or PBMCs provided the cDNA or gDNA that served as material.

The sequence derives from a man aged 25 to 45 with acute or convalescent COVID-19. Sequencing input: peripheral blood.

CDR3 loop: CSATRGGAFF. The CDR3 DNA follows: TGCAGTGCTACGCGGGGGGGAGCTTTCTTT. The chain uses TRBV20-1 and TRBJ1-1, with a tentative D call TRBD1 (5 bases). The germline CDR1 and CDR2 sequences are DFQATT and SNEGSKA (reference sequence). V lost 4 bases and J 10 bases, leaving 10 bases between the germline ends. The CDR3 length is 10 residues.